These 14 T cell receptor beta chains came from one sample sequenced in a study of neoadjuvant anti-PD-1 for oral cavity cancer. Sequenced by immunoSEQ multiplex PCR; TCRdb stores in-frame clones only, minus some. The sample records 35,000 to 50,000 clones, 60% to 80% being singletons. Time point here: after neoadjuvant nivolumab, at surgical resection. The sample was PBMCs, taken after nivolumab (anti-PD-1) treatment. The source is a person aged 35 to 85 with oral cavity squamous cell carcinoma.

CDR3 sequence (DNA): TGTGCCAGCACCTCGGGACAGCACTCTGGAAACACCATATATTTT. Translation: CASTSGQHSGNTIYF. The chain carries TRBV2 and TRBJ1-3; 7 bases line up with TRBD1. Germline trimming cut 7 bases from V and 0 bases from J; bases unmatched to any gene: 6. The germline gives CDR1 SNHLY, CDR2 FYNNEI. The CDR3 runs 15 residues. Based on the CDR3 plus reference TRBV2 and TRBJ1-3, the full variable domain is EPEVTQTPSHQVTQMGQEVILRCVPISNHLYFYWYRQILGQKVEFLVSFYNNEISEKSEIFDDQFSVERPDGSNFTLKIRSTKLEDSAMYFCASTSGQHSGNTIYFGEGSWLTVV.

The chain uses TRBV9 and TRBJ2-7; the D is unclear. V dropped 3 bases and J dropped 3 bases, with 13 bases sitting between them. From germline, CDR1 is SGDLS and CDR2 YYNGEE. The CDR3 runs 14 residues. The CDR3 region is CASSDTTWGYEQYF. The CDR3 DNA is TGTGCCAGCAGCGATACCACCTGGGGCTACGAGCAGTACTTC.

V gene TRBV11-2 combines with J gene TRBJ2-7; the D gene is possibly TRBD1 (5 bases). CDR1 is SGHAT, CDR2 FQNNGV, per germline. Trimming took 1 base from V and 5 from J, leaving 18 bases between them. The CDR3 totals 16 residues. For the CDR3, the DNA is TGTGCCAGCAGCTTAGTAGGTTTGCAGGGATACCACGAGCAGTACTTC. It is translated as CASSLVGLQGYHEQYF.

This CDR3 reads CASLARSGVMNTEAFF. DNA for the CDR3: TGTGCCTCCCTGGCCCGTTCTGGGGTAATGAACACTGAAGCTTTCTTT. The chain links TRBV19 to TRBJ1-1; no firm D call. Trimming took off 11 bases at V and 0 bases at J, with 22 bases between the two ends. The CDR3 contains 16 residues. Germline V gene sequence: CDR1 LNHDA, CDR2 SQIVND (reference sequence).

V and J are TRBV5-6 and TRBJ2-5; 9 nucleotides line up with TRBD1. Per the germline V gene, CDR1 is SGHDT and CDR2 is YYEEEE. V lost 3 bases to trimming and J lost 7 bases; unmatched junction nucleotides: 4. CDR3 length: 13 residues. This chain's CDR3 is CASSSPDRGTQYF. The CDR3 nucleotides read TGTGCCAGCAGCTCTCCGGACAGGGGGACCCAGTACTTC.

V and J are TRBV5-1 and TRBJ2-7; D is unresolved. CDR1 is SGHRS, CDR2 YFSETQ, per germline. The germline V and J ends were trimmed by 1 base and 3 bases, with 8 bases remaining between them. This CDR3 contains 13 residues. The CDR3 DNA reads as TGCGCCAGCAGCTTGCAAGCCGGCTACGAGCAGTACTTC. Its translation is CASSLQAGYEQYF.

This rearrangement joins TRBV10-2 to TRBJ1-1; TRBD1 agrees at 10 bases. V lost 5 bases and J lost 5; bases outside the gene matches: 5. Germline lookup yields CDR1 WSHSY and CDR2 SAAADI. CDR3 length equals 14 residues. The CDR3 spells CASSPGTGATEAFF. DNA for the CDR3: TGCGCCAGCAGTCCCGGGACAGGGGCAACTGAAGCTTTCTTT.

The chain carries TRBV28 and TRBJ2-7; a weak D match, TRBD2 (6 bases). The CDR3 is made up of 15 amino acids. Germline-derived CDR1 and CDR2 are MDHEN and SYDVKM. Trimming cost V 2 bases and J 0 bases, with 11 bases left between them. CDR3 in amino acids: CASSLGGTLSYEQYF. CDR3 bases: TGTGCCAGCAGTTTAGGCGGGACCCTCTCCTACGAGCAGTACTTC.

V is TRBV4-2 and J is TRBJ1-1; no firm D call. V was clipped by 1 base and J by 0 bases, with 9 bases between them. The CDR3 has 15 residues. Looked up from germline, CDR1 is LGHNA and CDR2 is YNFKEQ. CDR3 in DNA: TGTGCCAGCAGCCAAGGTACGAACATGAACACTGAAGCTTTCTTT. Residues: CASSQGTNMNTEAFF.

This chain links TRBV28 with TRBJ1-4; TRBD1 agrees at 11 bases. Germline V lookup: CDR1 MDHEN, CDR2 SYDVKM. V lost 5 bases and J lost 8; bases outside the gene matches: 10. The CDR3 is made up of 16 amino acids. Here the CDR3 reads CASSLEPGQGVEKLFF. The CDR3 nucleotides read TGTGCCAGCAGTCTCGAACCGGGACAGGGGGTCGAAAAACTGTTTTTT.

The gene calls are TRBV19 and TRBJ2-6, with D perhaps matching TRBD1 (5 bases). The CDR3 consists of 14 residues. Trimming took 9 bases from V and 2 from J, leaving 11 bases between them. The germline V gene has CDR1 LNHDA and CDR2 SQIVND (reference sequence). CDR3 sequence: CASHRSPGANVLTF. The CDR3 region has the DNA TGTGCCAGCCACAGGTCCCCTGGGGCCAACGTCCTGACTTTC.

The chain couples TRBV7-2 to TRBJ1-5; 8 nucleotides agree with TRBD1. Germline trimming cut 5 bases from V and 7 bases from J; bases unmatched to any gene: 10. Germline V lookup: CDR1 SGHTA, CDR2 FQGNSA. There are 15 residues in the CDR3. The CDR3 is CASSLGQGGRQPQHF. In DNA form, the CDR3 reads TGTGCCAGCAGCCTAGGACAGGGAGGGAGACAGCCCCAGCATTTT.

This chain links TRBV9 with TRBJ1-6; possibly TRBD1 for D (5 bases). Germline-derived CDR1 and CDR2 are SGDLS and YYNGEE. This CDR3 spans 14 amino acids. Trimming pared 0 bases from V and 9 bases from J, leaving 10 bases between. The CDR3 is CASSVGGRASPLHF. In DNA, the CDR3 is TGTGCCAGCAGCGTAGGCGGCAGGGCTTCACCCCTCCACTTT.

This clone was seen just once. The V gene is TRBV27, the J gene TRBJ1-2; D is perhaps TRBD1 (5 bases). Germline-derived CDR1 and CDR2 are MNHEY and SMNVEV (reference sequence). V was cut by 2 bases and J by 6 bases, with 16 bases left in between. The CDR3 consists of 15 residues. The CDR3 protein is CASSLGYRGRDGYTF. CDR3 DNA sequence: TGTGCCAGCAGTTTAGGATATCGGGGGAGGGATGGCTACACCTTC.